The 10 T cell receptor beta chains reported below all come from one sample, sequenced in a study of shared clonotypes between healthy human individuals (dated by TCRdb to about 2020). Libraries were constructed by the immunoSEQ multiplex PCR assay. Imported from immuneACCESS, the table was reduced by TCRdb to in-frame sequences with V and J called. These copies leave out some clones; in studies compared against another copy, an unresolved V gene accounts for under half, and the cause of the remainder is not known. The sample table records about 1 million clones; about 74% of these occur just once. Nearly 1.5% of the sample lies in the top ten. Sequenced input: memory CD4+ T cells sorted from blood. This sample's cell subset or site label indicates: CD45RA-negative fraction. The receptors stem from a man aged 18 to 29 in good health.

The J gene is TRBJ1-1, the V gene TRBV2; D not resolved. This CDR3 has 12 residues. The germline V and J ends were trimmed by 8 bases and 1 base, with 8 bases remaining between them. Germline V gene sequence: CDR1 SNHLY, CDR2 FYNNEI. This CDR3 reads CASRTANTEAFF. DNA of the CDR3: TGTGCCAGCCGGACTGCGAACACTGAAGCTTTCTTT.

The table lists this clone with a count of one. The chain combines TRBV2 with TRBJ2-5, with D uncertain. Germline values: CDR1 SNHLY, CDR2 FYNNEI. Trimming shortened V by 6 bases and J by 2 bases, and 10 bases separated the two germline ends. CDR3 length: 13 residues. CDR3 DNA sequence: TGTGCCAGCAGATCCAGCGCTCAAGAGACCCAGTACTTC. Translated, it gives CASRSSAQETQYF.

V and J are TRBV27 and TRBJ2-7, with 7 bases fitting TRBD1. The V segment lost 5 bases and the J segment 6 bases; nucleotides outside the gene matches: 10. Germline V gene sequence: CDR1 MNHEY, CDR2 SMNVEV (reference sequence). This CDR3 has 14 residues. The CDR3 is CASSPRQGGSEQYF. In DNA form, the CDR3 reads TGTGCCAGCAGTCCTCGACAGGGTGGAAGCGAGCAGTACTTC.

The genes are TRBV5-1 and TRBJ2-7, with D uncertain. The CDR3 has 15 residues. V lost 3 bases to trimming and J lost 5 bases, with 18 bases between them. Germline assignment: CDR1 SGHRS and CDR2 YFSETQ. The CDR3: CASSWSPGVSNEQYF. In DNA, the CDR3 is TGCGCCAGCAGCTGGTCCCCTGGAGTCAGCAACGAGCAGTACTTC.

This chain links TRBV9 with TRBJ2-2, with D unclear. V was cut by 0 bases and J by 4 bases, with 13 bases left in between. Per germline, CDR1 SGDLS and CDR2 YYNGEE. This CDR3 has 16 amino acids. CDR3 bases: TGTGCCAGCAGCGTAGGGGCGACACCTGCCACCGGGGAGCTGTTTTTT. This encodes CASSVGATPATGELFF.

V gene TRBV2 combines with J gene TRBJ2-5; possibly TRBD2 for D (5 bases). The CDR3 has 13 amino acids. CDR1 and CDR2 (germline): SNHLY, FYNNEI. V lost 6 bases, J lost 0 bases, and 8 bases lay in between. The CDR3 nucleotides are TGTGCCAGCAGAAGGGAGTACCAAGAGACCCAGTACTTC. Encoded protein: CASRREYQETQYF.

V is TRBV6-5 and J is TRBJ2-7; 13 nucleotides agree with TRBD2. The trim removed 4 bases at V and 4 bases at J, leaving 7 bases unmatched. Germline V gene sequence: CDR1 MNHEY, CDR2 SVGAGI. This CDR3 region has 16 residues. The CDR3 region is CASSSTGLAGAYEQYF. The CDR3 DNA sequence: TGTGCCAGCAGTTCCACTGGACTAGCGGGGGCATACGAGCAGTACTTC.

This clone was seen only a few times. V gene TRBV2 combines with J gene TRBJ2-7, with D tentatively TRBD1 (6 bases). Looked up from germline, CDR1 is SNHLY and CDR2 is FYNNEI. The V gene lost 3 bases and the J gene lost 3 bases, with 12 bases spanning the gap. The CDR3 spans 14 residues. CDR3 nucleotide sequence: TGTGCCAGCAGTGATATGGACAGCAGCTACGAGCAGTACTTC. It specifies CASSDMDSSYEQYF.

The chain recombines TRBV5-1 with TRBJ2-2, with TRBD2 matching over 8 bases. CDR1 and CDR2 from the germline V gene are SGHRS and YFSETQ. The CDR3 has 14 amino acids. Trimming took 7 bases from V and 1 from J; bases not matched to a gene: 3. The CDR3 DNA is TGCGCCAGCGGCGGGGGGCAGAACACCGGGGAGCTGTTTTTT. Translation: CASGGGQNTGELFF.

Only one count was recorded for this clone. The V gene is TRBV10-2, the J gene TRBJ2-5, with D possibly being TRBD1 (6 bases). Trimming left V 5 bases short and J 3 bases short, with 10 bases between. This CDR3 has 13 residues. From germline, CDR1 is WSHSY and CDR2 SAAADI. In DNA, the CDR3 is TGCGCCAGCAGTTTCCAGGGGAAAGAGACCCAGTACTTC. Translating it yields CASSFQGKETQYF.